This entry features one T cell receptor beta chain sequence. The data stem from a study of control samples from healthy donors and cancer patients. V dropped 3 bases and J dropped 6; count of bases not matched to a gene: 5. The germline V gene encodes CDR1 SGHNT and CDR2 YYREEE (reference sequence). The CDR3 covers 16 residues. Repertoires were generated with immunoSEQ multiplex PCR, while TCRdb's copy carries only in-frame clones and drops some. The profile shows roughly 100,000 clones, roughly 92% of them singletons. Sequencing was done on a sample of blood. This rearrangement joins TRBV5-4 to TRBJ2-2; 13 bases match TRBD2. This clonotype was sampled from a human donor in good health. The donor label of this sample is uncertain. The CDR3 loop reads CASSSGTSGGAGELFF. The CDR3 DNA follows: TGTGCCAGCAGCTCCGGAACTAGCGGGGGGGCCGGGGAGCTGTTTTTT.